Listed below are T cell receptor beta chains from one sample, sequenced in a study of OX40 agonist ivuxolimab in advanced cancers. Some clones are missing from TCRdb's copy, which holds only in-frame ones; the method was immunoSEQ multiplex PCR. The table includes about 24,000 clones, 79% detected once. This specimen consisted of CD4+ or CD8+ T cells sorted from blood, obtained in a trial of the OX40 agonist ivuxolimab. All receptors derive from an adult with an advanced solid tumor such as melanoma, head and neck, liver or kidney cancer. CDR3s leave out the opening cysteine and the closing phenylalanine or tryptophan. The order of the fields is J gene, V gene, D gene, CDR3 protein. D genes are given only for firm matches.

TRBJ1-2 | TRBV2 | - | ASSPEFGYT
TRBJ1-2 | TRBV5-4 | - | ASSQPWGGLYGYT
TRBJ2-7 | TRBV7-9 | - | ASSPVGQGKFYEQY
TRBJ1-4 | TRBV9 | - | ASSVGGLGAEKLF
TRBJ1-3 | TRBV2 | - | ASSEQGSSGNTIY
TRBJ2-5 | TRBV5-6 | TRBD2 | ASSYSGGQYQETQY
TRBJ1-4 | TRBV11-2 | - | ARTGGGSNEKLF
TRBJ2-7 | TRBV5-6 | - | ASSLAGRGIYEQY
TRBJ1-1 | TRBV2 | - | ASSVEQGAF
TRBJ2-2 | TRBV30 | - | AWSVSGELF
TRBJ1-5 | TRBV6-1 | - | ASTAGGNQPQH
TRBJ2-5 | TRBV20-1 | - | SAPQETQY
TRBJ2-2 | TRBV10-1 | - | ASSEFLGSTGELF
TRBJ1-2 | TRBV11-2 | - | ASSLAPLTVYGYT
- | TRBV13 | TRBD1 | ASSLTGPSSYEQY
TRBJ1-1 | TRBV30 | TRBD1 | ALNIQGANTEAF
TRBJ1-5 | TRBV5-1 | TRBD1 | ASSLTGQGSNQPQH
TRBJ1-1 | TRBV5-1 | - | ASSRGRHRNNTEAF